This TCR beta chain stems from a study of post-analysis software for immune sequencing data. Study results and limitations: In patients, TRBV5-6, TRBV5-1 and TRBV20-1 belonged to five or six TRBV segments found more frequently than in controls.

A note on this clonotype: Its specificity is unknown.

Trimming took 6 bases from V and 3 from J, leaving 9 bases between them. Germline CDR1 MGHDK, CDR2 SYGVNS. The CDR3 totals 12 residues. TCR beta cDNA libraries included unique molecular identifiers. TCRdb reprocessed the PCR reads via MiXCR and lists one record per CDR3 protein. The sample records 740,000 or so distinct CDR3 sequences, approximately 50% being singletons. The J gene is TRBJ2-7, the V gene TRBV25-1, with D unresolved. This TCR derives from a girl aged 10 to 17 with multiple sclerosis. Input material: blood. The CDR3 sequence: CASRLRGYEQYF. DNA of the CDR3: TGTGCCAGCAGACTCCGCGGCTACGAGCAGTACTTC.